This is a list of T cell receptor beta chains from one sample in a study of CD8 T cells in ankylosing spondylitis. TCRdb redid the calling of the 5' RACE reads with MiXCR, one entry per CDR3 protein. Found here are about 260,000 distinct CDR3 sequences, roughly 20% of them singletons; the top ten hold roughly 8%. Sequencing was carried out using blood, either unsorted or a sorted T cell fraction (not recorded which). Every receptor here comes from a male donor with ankylosing spondylitis or in good health (not recorded which). CDR3s include the opening cysteine and the closing phenylalanine or tryptophan. The order of the fields is J gene, clone size, V gene, D gene, CDR3 protein, CDR3 DNA. D genes are given only for firm matches. Size values are once, few and many counts, or a class for expanded clones, and some rows have none.

TRBJ1-2 | many | TRBV28 | . | CASRLGGSYGYTF | TGTGCCAGCAGGCTGGGGGGCTCCTATGGCTACACCTTC
TRBJ2-5 | many | TRBV5-1 | TRBD1 | CASSPGGLQETQYF | TGCGCCAGCAGCCCAGGGGGCCTCCAAGAGACCCAGTACTTC
TRBJ1-5 | few | TRBV15 | . | CATSRDHGHQPQHF | TGTGCCACCAGCAGAGATCACGGTCATCAGCCCCAGCATTTT
TRBJ2-4 | many | TRBV20-1 | TRBD1 | CSSDRGITKNIQYF | TGCAGTTCTGACAGGGGGATCACCAAAAACATTCAGTACTTC
TRBJ2-6 | many | TRBV10-3 | . | CAISVGPRAGANVLTF | TGTGCCATCAGTGTCGGACCCAGGGCGGGGGCCAACGTCCTGACTTTC
TRBJ2-1 | few | TRBV30 | TRBD2 | CAWSPSWPSGNYNEQFF | TGTGCCTGGAGTCCCTCCTGGCCTAGCGGCAACTACAATGAGCAGTTCTTC
TRBJ2-2 | few | TRBV9 | . | CASSPRGSRSGELFF | TGTGCCAGCAGCCCGCGCGGATCCCGTAGCGGGGAGCTGTTTTTT
TRBJ2-6 | . | TRBV19 | . | CASSDTGLPGANVLTF | TGTGCCAGTAGTGATACAGGGCTCCCTGGGGCCAACGTCCTGACTTTC
TRBJ1-6 | . | TRBV27 | . | CASSLGAGVSPLHF | TGTGCCAGCAGTCTCGGGGCCGGGGTTTCACCCCTCCACTTT
TRBJ2-1 | . | TRBV20-1 | TRBD2 | CSAGIAGGSSYNEQFF | TGCAGTGCTGGCATAGCGGGGGGGAGCTCCTACAATGAGCAGTTCTTC
TRBJ2-4 | few | TRBV7-9 | TRBD1 | CASSLTGTGGVDIQYF | TGTGCCAGCAGCTTGACCGGGACAGGGGGCGTGGACATTCAGTACTTC
TRBJ2-3 | . | TRBV20-1 | . | CSARPKTHYTQYF | TGCAGTGCTAGACCTAAAACCCACTATACGCAGTATTTT
TRBJ2-3 | . | TRBV5-1 | TRBD2 | CASSLGLAAHGQYF | TGCGCCAGCAGCTTGGGACTAGCGGCCCATGGGCAGTATTTT
TRBJ2-3 | . | TRBV7-6 | . | CASSPTPTDTQYF | TGTGCCAGCAGCCCGACCCCCACAGATACGCAGTATTTT
TRBJ1-4 | few | TRBV3-1 | . | CASSPPGLRLELFF | TGTGCCAGCAGCCCTCCGGGCCTCCGATTAGAACTGTTTTTT
TRBJ2-1 | many | TRBV7-3 | TRBD2 | CASSPGLANNEQFF | TGTGCCAGCAGCCCGGGACTAGCGAACAATGAGCAGTTCTTC
TRBJ1-5 | . | TRBV20-1 | TRBD1 | CSATLRDRGGVGQPQHF | TGCAGTGCCACACTTCGGGACAGGGGAGGAGTAGGTCAGCCCCAGCATTTT
TRBJ2-3 | few | TRBV5-1 | . | CASSRGFGGILDTQYF | TGCGCCAGCAGCAGGGGCTTTGGGGGGATATTGGATACGCAGTATTTT
TRBJ1-2 | few | TRBV29-1 | . | CSVEAQTGRGYTF | TGCAGCGTTGAGGCGCAGACTGGTCGGGGCTACACCTTC
TRBJ1-1 | . | TRBV5-1 | . | CASSNSLEAFF | TGCGCCAGCAGCAACAGCTTAGAAGCTTTCTTT
TRBJ1-4 | few | TRBV5-1 | TRBD1 | CASSLTGGASTNEKLFF | TGCGCCAGCAGCTTGACAGGGGGCGCCTCGACTAATGAAAAACTGTTTTTT
TRBJ1-4 | . | TRBV12-3/TRBV12-4 | . | CASSFSTGQGNEKLFF | TGTGCCAGCAGTTTTTCCACGGGACAAGGGAATGAAAAACTGTTTTTT
TRBJ2-1 | few | TRBV29-1 | TRBD1 | CSVAEQRQGYNEQFF | TGCAGCGTGGCAGAACAACGACAGGGATACAATGAGCAGTTCTTC
TRBJ2-5 | few | TRBV15 | . | CATSRDPSGQETQYF | TGTGCCACCAGCAGAGATCCCTCCGGACAAGAGACCCAGTACTTC
TRBJ2-2 | many | TRBV12-3/TRBV12-4 | . | CARPLSEAGTGELFF | TGTGCCAGGCCACTTTCGGAGGCAGGGACCGGGGAGCTGTTTTTT
TRBJ1-5 | . | TRBV2 | . | CASAMTAVNQPQHF | TGTGCCAGCGCCATGACAGCGGTCAATCAGCCCCAGCATTTT
TRBJ2-1 | . | TRBV12-5 | . | CASGLEASSSGQFF | TGTGCTAGTGGTTTGGAGGCTAGCTCATCTGGGCAGTTCTTC
TRBJ2-4 | . | TRBV6-1 | TRBD2 | CASSDLAGGRNIQYF | TGTGCCAGCAGCGACCTAGCGGGAGGGAGAAACATTCAGTACTTC
TRBJ1-4 | . | TRBV18 | . | CASSPLPQGEKLFF | TGTGCCAGCTCACCACTGCCCCAGGGGGAAAAACTGTTTTTT
TRBJ2-1 | few | TRBV20-1 | TRBD2 | CSARDFRLAGGDEQFF | TGCAGTGCTAGAGATTTTCGACTAGCGGGAGGGGATGAGCAGTTCTTC
TRBJ2-1 | once | TRBV12-3/TRBV12-4 | TRBD2 | CASSFGGTSYNEQFF | TGTGCCAGCAGTTTCGGGGGGACTAGTTACAATGAGCAGTTCTTC
TRBJ1-2 | . | TRBV29-1 | . | CSVPSWGRNYGYTF | TGCAGCGTCCCATCATGGGGCAGGAATTATGGCTACACCTTC
TRBJ1-2 | few | TRBV2 | . | CASSEVGDPLYGYTF | TGTGCCAGCAGTGAAGTGGGGGACCCTTTGTATGGCTACACCTTC
TRBJ2-3 | many | TRBV10-3 | . | CAISERGPSTDTQYF | TGTGCCATCAGTGAGCGAGGCCCAAGCACAGATACGCAGTATTTT
TRBJ2-5 | few | TRBV24-1 | . | CATSDSGDLYQETQYF | TGTGCCACCAGTGATTCAGGGGACCTGTACCAAGAGACCCAGTACTTC
TRBJ1-2 | . | TRBV5-1 | . | CASSLALGADYGYTF | TGCGCCAGCAGCTTGGCCTTGGGGGCGGACTATGGCTACACCTTC
TRBJ1-6 | . | TRBV20-1 | TRBD1 | CSARVPPGQGAALHF | TGCAGTGCTAGAGTCCCGCCGGGACAGGGGGCGGCCCTCCACTTT
TRBJ2-1 | . | TRBV20-1 | . | CSANRGSSYNEQFF | TGCAGTGCGAACCGGGGGAGCTCCTACAATGAGCAGTTCTTC
TRBJ2-4 | few | TRBV6-1 | . | CASSERRGWAKNIQYF | TGTGCCAGCAGTGAAAGGAGGGGGTGGGCCAAAAACATTCAGTACTTC
TRBJ1-5 | . | TRBV6-5 | TRBD1 | CASSYGRGVDQPQHF | TGTGCCAGCAGTTACGGCAGGGGGGTCGATCAGCCCCAGCATTTT
TRBJ2-5 | few | TRBV27 | . | CASSQILGGETQYF | TGTGCCAGCAGCCAGATCCTGGGAGGAGAGACCCAGTACTTC